This TCR beta chain was recorded in a study of blood T cell repertoires in COVID-19 (dated by TCRdb to 2020 to 2022). Context from the whole study: The collaborator samples originated in the United States, Italy and Spain and spanned the acute and convalescent phases of COVID-19. Where available, HLA class I and class II types were obtained from metadata supplied by the sample provider rather than from assay-based typing. The prospective study material was composed of cDNA or gDNA derived from T cells, B-cell-depleted T cells, or PBMCs. The dataset comprised deeply sampled blood TCRbeta repertoires from subjects exposed to, actively infected with, or recovered from COVID-19. Sample metadata almost always included a de-identified subject ID, COVID-19 status, age in years and sex. The repertoires were released in a freely available public database intended as a resource for research on the immune response to SARS-CoV-2. The samples were drawn from two sources: the first 160 participants of the ongoing ImmuneRACE study, and approximately 1,300 subjects contributed by 6 global collaborators.

In the prospective study, participants were roughly 18 to 95 years old, resided in about two dozen geographic areas of the United States, and were enrolled through a virtual design. In the prospective study, cohorts were assigned on the basis of participant-reported clinical history obtained from a screening survey and a study questionnaire. In the prospective study, mobile phlebotomists collected whole blood, serum and a nasopharyngeal or oropharyngeal swab from each participant. Over a roughly 2-month period, participants in the prospective study had the option of providing additional blood draws and questionnaires. Blood samples from the prospective study were shipped frozen or at room temperature prior to DNA extraction. TCRbeta CDR3 regions were amplified from genomic DNA using the immunoSEQ Assay, a bias-controlled multiplex PCR. The source study handled its data this way. The number of nucleated cells in each sample was estimated from the amplification of reference gene primers within the assay. To quantify the absolute abundance of each unique TCRbeta CDR3 rearrangement, sequence reads were collapsed and filtered. Productive Simpson clonality was computed per sample as the square root of Simpson's diversity index over productive rearrangements. What TCRdb holds here is the immuneACCESS table cut down to in-frame rearrangements. Part of the clones is not present; checked against another copy, under half of the missing clones reflect an unresolved V gene, and the others are unexplained. V, J and clone size derive from that table, while D and trimming were established from the DNA sequence. Across this sample there are a few hundred thousand clones, with roughly nine tenths seen only once. In total, the top ten clones hold 1.2% of the sample.

In the case of this clone: What this receptor recognizes is not known. There are no base qualities to consult, and no much larger clone falls within one base.

The research as a whole found: The amount of clinical and demographic metadata varied by source and participant and was provided uncurated.

V is pruned by 4 bases and J by 6 bases, leaving 9 bases of the junction without a gene match. The CDR3 goes from the cysteine to the phenylalanine over 14 residues. The kept DNA is CDR3 alone, 42 bases in frame from the first base. CDR1 and CDR2 were assigned from the germline V gene as SGHRS and YFSETQ. This clonotype originated in a human donor in a cohort exposed to, infected with or recovered from COVID-19 (not recorded which). The donor label of this sample is uncertain. Sequencing used PBMCs or T cells enriched from blood (not recorded which). Recombination linked TRBV5-1 to TRBJ1-1; 7 nucleotides in the junction match TRBD1. CDR3 region: CASSLQGWGAEAFF. The bases are TGCGCCAGCAGCCTACAGGGGTGGGGGGCTGAAGCTTTCTTT. The CDR3, completed at both ends by the reference TRBV5-1 and TRBJ1-1 genes, gives the full variable domain KAGVTQTPRYLIKTRGQQVTLSCSPISGHRSVSWYQQTPGQGLQFLFEYFSETQRNKGNFPGRFSGRQFSNSRSEMNVSTLELGDSALYLCASSLQGWGAEAFFGQGTRLTVV.